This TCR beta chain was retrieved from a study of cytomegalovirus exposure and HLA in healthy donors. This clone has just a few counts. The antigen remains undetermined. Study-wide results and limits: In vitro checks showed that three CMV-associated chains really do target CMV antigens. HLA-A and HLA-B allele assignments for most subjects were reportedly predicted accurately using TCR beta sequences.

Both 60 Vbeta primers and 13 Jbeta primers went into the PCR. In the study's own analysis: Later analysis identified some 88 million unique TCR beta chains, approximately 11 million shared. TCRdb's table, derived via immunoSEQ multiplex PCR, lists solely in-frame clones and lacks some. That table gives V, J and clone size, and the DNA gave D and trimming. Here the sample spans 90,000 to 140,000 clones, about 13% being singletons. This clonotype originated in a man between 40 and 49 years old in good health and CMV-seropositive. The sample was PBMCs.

Here the CDR3 reads CASSPRTGLVTDTQYF. Here the CDR3 DNA reads TGTGCCAGCAGTCCTAGAACGGGACTAGTCACAGATACGCAGTATTTT. V is TRBV2 and J is TRBJ2-3; 8 nucleotides align to TRBD2. CDR3 size: 16 residues. The germline V gene has CDR1 SNHLY and CDR2 FYNNEI. Trimming took 5 bases from V and 2 from J; bases not matched to a gene: 9.